Following are 6 T cell receptor beta chains from one sample sequenced in a study of blood T cells in healthy people across ages. The authors ran a second PCR of roughly 6 to 11 cycles using a sample-barcoded 5' primer and a J-beta primer mix. TCRdb independently ran MiXCR on the 5' RACE reads; one entry per CDR3 protein. The table records 1.5 million to 1.8 million distinct CDR3 sequences, less than 45% of them present only once. Sequencing input: blood. The receptors stem from a young woman in good health.

The CDR3 loop reads CASSARRDRTTDTQYF. DNA of the CDR3: TGCGCCAGCAGCGCCAGGAGGGACAGGACAACAGATACGCAGTATTTT. This sequence joins TRBV5-1 and TRBJ2-3; 8 nucleotides match TRBD1. The CDR3 spans 16 residues. Looked up from germline, CDR1 is SGHRS and CDR2 is YFSETQ. The trim removed 4 bases at V and 3 bases at J, leaving 10 bases unmatched.

This clonotype was recorded a few times. The chain has TRBV9 and TRBJ2-7; 7 bases fit TRBD2. The CDR3 length is 14 residues. Germline V lookup: CDR1 SGDLS, CDR2 YYNGEE. J was trimmed by 6 bases and V by 0 bases; bases with no gene match: 6. CDR3 region: CASSVAGGGFEQYF. CDR3 in DNA: TGTGCCAGCAGCGTAGCTGGCGGGGGATTCGAGCAGTACTTC.

There are a few counts of this clonotype. The rearrangement joins TRBV27 to TRBJ1-6, with D hard to call. Trimming took off 0 bases at V and 0 bases at J, with 9 bases between the two ends. From germline, CDR1 is MNHEY and CDR2 SMNVEV (reference sequence). The CDR3 length is 17 residues. CDR3 DNA sequence: TGTGCCAGCAGTTTATCGAATCTGGGCTCCTATAATTCACCCCTCCACTTT. It yields the protein CASSLSNLGSYNSPLHF.

CDR3 residues: CASSLSPSGVTDTQYF. The DNA of the CDR3 is TGTGCCAGCAGTTTATCCCCTAGCGGGGTCACAGATACGCAGTATTTT. The rearrangement joins TRBV27 to TRBJ2-3; 9 nucleotides line up with TRBD2. The CDR3 runs to 16 residues. Germline-derived CDR1 and CDR2 are MNHEY and SMNVEV (reference sequence). Trimming took 0 bases from V and 2 from J; bases not matched to a gene: 3.

V is TRBV6-1 and J is TRBJ1-5; 11 bases map to TRBD1. Germline CDR1 MNHNS, CDR2 SASEGT. This CDR3 spans 12 amino acids. The V gene end was trimmed by 9 bases and the J gene end by 6 bases; junction bases not matched to a gene: 1. The chain's CDR3 is CASGTGGQPQHF. CDR3 nucleotide sequence: TGTGCCAGTGGGACAGGGGGTCAGCCCCAGCATTTT.

This chain links TRBV9 with TRBJ1-1, with a possible D match to TRBD1 (5 bases). V lost 5 bases and J lost 5, with 22 bases in between. Looked up from germline, CDR1 is SGDLS and CDR2 is YYNGEE. This CDR3 region has 16 residues. CDR3: CASSGGVGRQNTEAFF. CDR3 bases: TGTGCCAGCAGTGGGGGAGTTGGCAGGCAAAATACTGAAGCTTTCTTT.